The 3 T cell receptor beta chains below were found in one sample sequenced in a study of T cell responses to AZD1222 COVID-19 vaccine. The data were produced by immunoSEQ multiplex PCR, yet TCRdb's version contains in-frame clones alone and is incomplete. This table holds roughly 130,000 clones, around 94% found once. The starting material was peripheral blood, obtained on day 0 of AZD1222 vaccination. The receptors derive from an adult in good health.

V and J are TRBV28 and TRBJ2-7; no clear D gene. The CDR3 totals 11 residues. Germline assignment: CDR1 MDHEN and CDR2 SYDVKM. The ends were cut back, 3 bases at V and 6 bases at J, with 6 bases in the middle. CDR3 DNA: TGTGCCAGCAGTTTTCCTGGCGAGCAGTACTTC. This sequence encodes CASSFPGEQYF.

The CDR3 reads CASSLTPSSTGQETQYF. The CDR3 region has the DNA TGTGCCAGCAGCTTAACCCCATCCTCGACAGGTCAAGAGACCCAGTACTTC. This sequence joins TRBV7-3 and TRBJ2-5; TRBD1 is a possible D gene (6 bases). The CDR3 is 17 amino acids. V was trimmed by 0 bases and J by 2 bases, leaving 16 bases between them. Looked up from germline, CDR1 is SGHTA and CDR2 is FQGTGA. Supplemented by reference TRBV7-3 and TRBJ2-5, the full variable domain reads GAGVSQTPSNKVTEKGKYVELRCDPISGHTALYWYRQSLGQGPEFLIYFQGTGAADDSGLPNDRFFAVRPEGSVSTLKIQRTERGDSAVYLCASSLTPSSTGQETQYFGPGTRLLVL.

This rearrangement joins TRBV6-2 or TRBV6-3 to TRBJ2-7, with D uncertain. V was pared by 4 bases and J by 5 bases, with 9 bases between. There are 12 residues in the CDR3. CDR1 and CDR2 from the germline V gene are MNHEY and SVGEGT. The CDR3 coding sequence is TGTGCCAGCAGTTCGTACCGGAACGAGCAGTACTTC. Protein: CASSSYRNEQYF.